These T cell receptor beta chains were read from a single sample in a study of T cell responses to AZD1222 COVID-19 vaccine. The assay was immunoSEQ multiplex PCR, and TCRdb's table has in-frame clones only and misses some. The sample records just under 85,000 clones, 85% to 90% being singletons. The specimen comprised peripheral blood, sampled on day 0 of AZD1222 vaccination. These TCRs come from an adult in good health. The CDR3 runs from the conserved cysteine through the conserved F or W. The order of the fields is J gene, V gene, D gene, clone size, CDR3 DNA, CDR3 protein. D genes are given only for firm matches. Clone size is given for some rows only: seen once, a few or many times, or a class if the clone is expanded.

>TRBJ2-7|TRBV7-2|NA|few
TGTGCCAGCAGCGGAAGTTCCTACGAGCAGTACTTC
CASSGSSYEQYF
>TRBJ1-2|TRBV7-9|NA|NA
TGTGCCAGCAGCTCCCGGCGGAGGAACTATGGCTACACCTTC
CASSSRRRNYGYTF
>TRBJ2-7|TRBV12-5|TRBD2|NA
TGTGCTAGTGGTGCGCTAGCGGGGGGAGCACTGCCAACATCCTACGAGCAGTACTTC
CASGALAGGALPTSYEQYF
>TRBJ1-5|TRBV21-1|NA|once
TGTGCCAGCAGCAAACCCAGGGGAAGTGGTGAGGGCCGGCAGCCCCAGCATTTT
CASSKPRGSGEGRQPQHF
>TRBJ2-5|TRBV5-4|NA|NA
TGTGCCAGCAGCTTGACGAAGGAGACCCAGTACTTC
CASSLTKETQYF
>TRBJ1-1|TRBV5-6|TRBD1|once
TGTGCCAGCAGCTTGGGAGGGGGCGGTTTTGCTGAAGCTTTCTTT
CASSLGGGGFAEAFF
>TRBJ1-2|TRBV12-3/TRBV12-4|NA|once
TGTGCCAGCAGTTTAGATGGGGGCTATGGCTACACCTTC
CASSLDGGYGYTF
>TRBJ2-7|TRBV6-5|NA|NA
TGTGCCAGCAGTTCCAAAGCGGGCTTGACCTACGAGCAGTACTTC
CASSSKAGLTYEQYF
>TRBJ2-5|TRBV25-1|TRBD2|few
TGTGCCAGCAGTGAATGGGCGATAGCGGGGGGCGGAGAGACCCAGTACTTC
CASSEWAIAGGGETQYF
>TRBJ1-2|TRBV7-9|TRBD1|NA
TGTGCCAGCAGCCCAGACGGGACAGGGTTTGGCTACACCTTC
CASSPDGTGFGYTF
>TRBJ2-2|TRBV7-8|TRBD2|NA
TGTGCCAGCAGCTTAGTGAGGTCTAGCGGGAGTATCGGGGAGCTGTTTTTT
CASSLVRSSGSIGELFF
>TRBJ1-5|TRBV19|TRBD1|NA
TGTGCCAGTAGTGAAACAGCGGACAGGCACGGGAATCAGCCCCAGCATTTT
CASSETADRHGNQPQHF
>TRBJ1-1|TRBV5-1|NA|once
TGCGCCAGCAGCTTGATTGTGGGGACGAACACTGAAGCTTTCTTT
CASSLIVGTNTEAFF
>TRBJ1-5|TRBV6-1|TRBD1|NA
TGTGCCAGCAGTGAGCAGGGGGGTAGCAATCAGCCCCAGCATTTT
CASSEQGGSNQPQHF
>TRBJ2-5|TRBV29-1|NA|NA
TGCAGCGTTGAAGATGAGAAAGAAGAGCAAGAGACCCAGTACTTC
CSVEDEKEEQETQYF
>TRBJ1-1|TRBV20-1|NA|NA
TGCAGTGCTAAGACAGGTTATGAAGCTTTCTTT
CSAKTGYEAFF
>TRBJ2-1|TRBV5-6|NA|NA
TGTGCCAGCAGCGGGGGACTCTTGAACTCCTACAATGTCGGTGAGCAGTTCTTC
CASSGGLLNSYNVGEQFF
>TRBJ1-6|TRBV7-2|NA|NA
TGTGCCAGCAGCTCCAGTCCCTGGCAGGCCTTCACCCTCCACTTT
CASSSSPWQAFTLHF
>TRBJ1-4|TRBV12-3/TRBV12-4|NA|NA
TGTGCCAGCAGTTTAGTGGAAAAACTGTTTTTT
CASSLVEKLFF
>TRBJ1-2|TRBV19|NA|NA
TGTGCCAGTAGTATAGCGAGACTGAACTATGGCTACACCTTC
CASSIARLNYGYTF